The present T cell receptor beta chain was sequenced within a study of Ad26.COV2.S vaccination and SARS-CoV-2 variants. Broader study findings: Vaccine recipients had higher spike-specific TCR breadth than placebo recipients.

Treatment: roughly 18 received Ad26.COV2.S at low or high dose, single or two shots; 5 received placebo; per-sample allocation not given. The samples were gathered on day 63 after the first injection of vaccine or placebo. Cohort 1b enrolled adults aged 18-55 years in Boston. Wuhan-strain SARS-CoV-2 spike was expressed by the Ad26 vector that made up the vaccine. The CDR3 is 14 amino acids. Germline-derived CDR1 and CDR2 are MNHEY and SVGAGI. V shed 8 bases and J shed 3 bases, with 16 bases lying between them. A remark on this clone: Its target is not known.

Data came from immunoSEQ multiplex PCR; TCRdb stores just in-frame clones and leaves some out. The data contain more than 300,000 clones, less than 90% of them seen just once; the ten biggest clones take up around 6.4%. The receptor was derived from a person between 18 and 65 years old who received the Ad26.COV2.S COVID-19 vaccine or a placebo. Here the sequenced sample was peripheral blood, taken in a trial of Ad26.COV2.S vaccine versus placebo. The chain has TRBV6-5 and TRBJ1-2; D may be TRBD1 (5 bases). CDR3 sequence reads: CASQRAGQDYGYTF. DNA of the CDR3: TGTGCCAGCCAACGGGCGGGGCAAGACTATGGCTACACCTTC.